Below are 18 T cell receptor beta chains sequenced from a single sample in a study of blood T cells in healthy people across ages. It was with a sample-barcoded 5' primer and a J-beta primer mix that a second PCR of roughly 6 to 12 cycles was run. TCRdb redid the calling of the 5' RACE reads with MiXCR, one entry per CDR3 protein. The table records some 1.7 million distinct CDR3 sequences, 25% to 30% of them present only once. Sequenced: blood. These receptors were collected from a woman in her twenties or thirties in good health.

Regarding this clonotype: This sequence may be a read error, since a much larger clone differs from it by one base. For the CDR3, the DNA is TGCGGCGTAGAAACGGCCGACTACGAGCAGTACTTC. Encoded protein: CGVETADYEQYF. The rearrangement uses TRBV29-1 and TRBJ2-7, with D unresolved. Per germline, CDR1 SQVTM and CDR2 ANQGSEA. There are 12 residues in the CDR3.

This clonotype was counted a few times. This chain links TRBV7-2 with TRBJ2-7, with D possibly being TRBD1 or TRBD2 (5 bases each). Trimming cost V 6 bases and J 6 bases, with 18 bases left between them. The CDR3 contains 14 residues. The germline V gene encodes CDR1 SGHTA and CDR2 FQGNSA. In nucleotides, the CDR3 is TGTGCCAGCAGTCTACTCATGGGACCGGCCGAGCAGTACTTC. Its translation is CASSLLMGPAEQYF.

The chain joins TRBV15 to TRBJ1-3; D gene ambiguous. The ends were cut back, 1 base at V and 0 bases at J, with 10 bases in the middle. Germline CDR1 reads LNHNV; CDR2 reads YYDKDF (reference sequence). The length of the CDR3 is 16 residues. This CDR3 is CATSRGRPDSGNTIYF. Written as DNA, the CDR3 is TGTGCCACCAGCAGAGGACGGCCCGACTCTGGAAACACCATATATTTT.

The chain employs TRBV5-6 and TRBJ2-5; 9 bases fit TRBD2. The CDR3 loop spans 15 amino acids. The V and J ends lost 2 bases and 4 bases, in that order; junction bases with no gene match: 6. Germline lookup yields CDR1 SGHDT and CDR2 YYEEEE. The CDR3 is CASSLNSGGGETQYF. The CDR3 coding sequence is TGTGCCAGCAGCTTAAATAGCGGGGGTGGAGAGACCCAGTACTTC.

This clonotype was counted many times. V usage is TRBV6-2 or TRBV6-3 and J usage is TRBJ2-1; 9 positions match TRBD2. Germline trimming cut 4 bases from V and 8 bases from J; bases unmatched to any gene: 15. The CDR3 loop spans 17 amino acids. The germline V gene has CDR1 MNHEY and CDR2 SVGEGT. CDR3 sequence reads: CASSWGVAGAGVDEQFF. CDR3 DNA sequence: TGTGCCAGCAGTTGGGGGGTAGCGGGAGCGGGAGTCGATGAGCAGTTCTTC.

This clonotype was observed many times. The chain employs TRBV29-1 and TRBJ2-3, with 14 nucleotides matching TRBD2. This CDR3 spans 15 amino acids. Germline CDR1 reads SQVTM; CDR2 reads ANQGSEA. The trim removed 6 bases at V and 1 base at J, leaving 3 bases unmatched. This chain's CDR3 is CSVGTSGRRTDTQYF. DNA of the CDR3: TGCAGCGTCGGGACTAGCGGGAGACGCACAGATACGCAGTATTTT.

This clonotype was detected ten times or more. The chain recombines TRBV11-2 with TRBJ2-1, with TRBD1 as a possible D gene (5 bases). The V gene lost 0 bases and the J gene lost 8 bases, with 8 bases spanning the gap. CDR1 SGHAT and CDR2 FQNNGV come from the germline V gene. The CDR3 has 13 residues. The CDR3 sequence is CASSLDQGDEQFF. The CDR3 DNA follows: TGTGCCAGCAGCTTAGACCAAGGGGATGAGCAGTTCTTC.

The CDR3 loop is CASSQRGGEYGYTF. For the CDR3, the DNA is TGTGCCAGCAGCCAAAGAGGGGGGGAGTATGGCTACACCTTC. The V gene is TRBV3-1, the J gene TRBJ1-2; maybe TRBD1 (6 bases). V lost 2 bases, J lost 5 bases, and 12 bases lay in between. The CDR3 length is 14 residues. CDR1 LGHDT and CDR2 YNNKEL come from the germline V gene (reference sequence).

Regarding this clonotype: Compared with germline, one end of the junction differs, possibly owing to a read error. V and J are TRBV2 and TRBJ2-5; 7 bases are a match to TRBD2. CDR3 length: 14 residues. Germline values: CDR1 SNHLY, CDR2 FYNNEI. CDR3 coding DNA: TGTGCCAGCCGTGAATCGATAGCGGGAGAGACCCAGTACTTC. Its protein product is CASRESIAGETQYF.

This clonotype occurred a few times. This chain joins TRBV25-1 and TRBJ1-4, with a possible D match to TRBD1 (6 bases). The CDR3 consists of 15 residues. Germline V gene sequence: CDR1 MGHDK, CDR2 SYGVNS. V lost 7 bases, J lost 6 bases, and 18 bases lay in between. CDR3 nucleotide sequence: TGTGCCAGCACCCCCGGTGAGGAGGGGGATGAAAAACTGTTTTTT. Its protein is CASTPGEEGDEKLFF.

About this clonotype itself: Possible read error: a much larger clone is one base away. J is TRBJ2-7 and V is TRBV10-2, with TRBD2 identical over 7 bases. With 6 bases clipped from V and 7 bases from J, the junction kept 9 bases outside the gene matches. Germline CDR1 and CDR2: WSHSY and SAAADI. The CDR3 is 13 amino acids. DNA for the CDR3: TGCGCCAGCAGAGGCGGGAGACTGAATGAGCAGTACTTC. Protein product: CASRGGRLNEQYF.

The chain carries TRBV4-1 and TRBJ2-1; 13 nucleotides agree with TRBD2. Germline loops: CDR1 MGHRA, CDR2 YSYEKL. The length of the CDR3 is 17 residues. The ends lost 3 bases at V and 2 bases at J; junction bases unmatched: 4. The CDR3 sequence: CASSQSGTSGTYNEQFF. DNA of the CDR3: TGCGCCAGCAGCCAGTCTGGGACTAGCGGGACCTACAATGAGCAGTTCTTC.

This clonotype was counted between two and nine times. CDR3 bases: TGCAGTGCCACTAGCCCGGTAGGCAATGAGCAGTTCTTC. This codes for CSATSPVGNEQFF. The chain joins TRBV20-1 to TRBJ2-1, with D tentatively TRBD2 (6 bases). V was shortened by 6 bases and J by 6 bases, with 15 bases between the two germline ends. This CDR3 has 13 residues. Germline loops: CDR1 DFQATT, CDR2 SNEGSKA (reference sequence).

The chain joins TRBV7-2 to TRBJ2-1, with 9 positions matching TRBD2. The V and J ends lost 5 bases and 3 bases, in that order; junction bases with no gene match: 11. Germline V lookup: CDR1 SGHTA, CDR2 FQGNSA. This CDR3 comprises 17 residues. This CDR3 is CASSTGNLAGHYNEQFF. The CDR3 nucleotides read TGTGCCAGCAGCACAGGGAACCTAGCGGGACACTACAATGAGCAGTTCTTC. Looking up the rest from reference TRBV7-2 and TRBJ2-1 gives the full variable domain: GAGVSQSPSNKVTEKGKDVELRCDPISGHTALYWYRQSLGQGLEFLIYFQGNSAPDKSGLPSDRFSAERTGGSVSTLTIQRTQQEDSAVYLCASSTGNLAGHYNEQFFGPGTRLTVL.

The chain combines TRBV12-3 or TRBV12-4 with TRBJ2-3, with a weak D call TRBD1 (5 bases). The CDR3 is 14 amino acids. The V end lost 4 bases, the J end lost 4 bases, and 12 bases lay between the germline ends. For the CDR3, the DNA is TGTGCCAGCAGTTCAGACAGCATGGCAGATACGCAGTATTTT. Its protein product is CASSSDSMADTQYF.

CDR3 nucleotide sequence: TGTGCCACCAGTGATTGGCAGGGGAGAGGCAATGAGCAGTTCTTC. Amino acids: CATSDWQGRGNEQFF. The chain employs TRBV24-1 and TRBJ2-1; TRBD1 is a possible D gene (6 bases). The CDR3 has 15 residues. Trimming cost V 2 bases and J 6 bases, with 13 bases left between them. Germline values: CDR1 KGHDR, CDR2 SFDVKD.

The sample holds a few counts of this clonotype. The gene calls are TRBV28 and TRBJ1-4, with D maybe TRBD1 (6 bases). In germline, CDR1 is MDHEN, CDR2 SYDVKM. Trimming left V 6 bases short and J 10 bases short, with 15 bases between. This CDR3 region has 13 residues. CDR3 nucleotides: TGTGCCAGCAGCCTAGGGGGGGCGCGAAAACTGTTTTTT. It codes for CASSLGGARKLFF.

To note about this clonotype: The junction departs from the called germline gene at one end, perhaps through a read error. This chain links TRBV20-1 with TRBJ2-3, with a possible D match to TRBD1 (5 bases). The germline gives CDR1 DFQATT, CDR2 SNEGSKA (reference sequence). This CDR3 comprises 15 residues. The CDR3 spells CSARDPVAGTGTQYF. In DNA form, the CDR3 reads TGCAGTGCTAGAGATCCTGTTGCAGGCACAGGTACGCAGTATTTT.